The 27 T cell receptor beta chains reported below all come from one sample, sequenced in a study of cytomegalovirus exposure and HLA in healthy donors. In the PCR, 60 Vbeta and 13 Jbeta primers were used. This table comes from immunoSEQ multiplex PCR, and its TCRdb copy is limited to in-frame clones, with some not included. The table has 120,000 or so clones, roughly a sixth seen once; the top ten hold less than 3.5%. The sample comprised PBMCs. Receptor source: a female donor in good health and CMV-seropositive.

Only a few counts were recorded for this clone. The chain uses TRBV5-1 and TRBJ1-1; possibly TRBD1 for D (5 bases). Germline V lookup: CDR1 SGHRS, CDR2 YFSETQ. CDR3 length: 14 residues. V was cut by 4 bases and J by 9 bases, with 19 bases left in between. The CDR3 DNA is TGCGCCAGCAGCCCCGATCGGGGGTTCCTAAAAGCTTTCTTT. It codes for CASSPDRGFLKAFF.

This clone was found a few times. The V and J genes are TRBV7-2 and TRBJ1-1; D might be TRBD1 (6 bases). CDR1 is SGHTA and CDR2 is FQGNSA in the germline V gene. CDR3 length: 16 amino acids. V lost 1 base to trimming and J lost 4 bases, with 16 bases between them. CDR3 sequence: CASSLDRVRVSTEAFF. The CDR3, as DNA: TGTGCCAGCAGCTTAGACAGGGTCCGCGTGAGCACTGAAGCTTTCTTT.

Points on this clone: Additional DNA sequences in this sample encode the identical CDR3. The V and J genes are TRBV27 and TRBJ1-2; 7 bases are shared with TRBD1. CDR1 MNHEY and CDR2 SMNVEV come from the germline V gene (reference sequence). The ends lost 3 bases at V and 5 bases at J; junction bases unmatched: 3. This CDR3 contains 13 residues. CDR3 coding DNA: TGTGCCAGCAGTTTTCCAGGGGGGTATGGCTACACCTTC. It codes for CASSFPGGYGYTF.

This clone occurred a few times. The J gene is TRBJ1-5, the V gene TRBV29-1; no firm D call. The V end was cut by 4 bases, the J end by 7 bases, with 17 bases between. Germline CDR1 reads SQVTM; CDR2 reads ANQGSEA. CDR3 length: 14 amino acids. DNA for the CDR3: TGCAGCGTTGCCTGGGGAGACTCCGGCCAGCCCCAGCATTTT. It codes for CSVAWGDSGQPQHF.

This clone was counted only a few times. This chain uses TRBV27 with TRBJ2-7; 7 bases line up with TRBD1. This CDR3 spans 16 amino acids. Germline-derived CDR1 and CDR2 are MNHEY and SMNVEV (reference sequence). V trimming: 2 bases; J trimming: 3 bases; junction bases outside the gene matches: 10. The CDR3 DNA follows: TGTGCCAGCAGTTTAGCCGGGCAGGGGGTGGGCTACGAGCAGTACTTC. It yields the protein CASSLAGQGVGYEQYF.

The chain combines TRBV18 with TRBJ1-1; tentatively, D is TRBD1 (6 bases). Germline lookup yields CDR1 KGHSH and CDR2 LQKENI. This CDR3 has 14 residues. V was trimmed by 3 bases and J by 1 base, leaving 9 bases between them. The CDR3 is CASSPGQSNTEAFF. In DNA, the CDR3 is TGTGCCAGCTCACCCGGACAGTCGAACACTGAAGCTTTCTTT.

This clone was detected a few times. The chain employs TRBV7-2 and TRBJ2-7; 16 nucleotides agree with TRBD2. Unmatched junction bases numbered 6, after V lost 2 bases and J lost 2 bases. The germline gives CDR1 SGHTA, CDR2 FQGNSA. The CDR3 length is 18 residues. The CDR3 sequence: CASSLNSGLAGGAYEQYF. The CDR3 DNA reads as TGTGCCAGCAGCTTAAATTCGGGACTAGCGGGGGGGGCCTACGAGCAGTACTTC.

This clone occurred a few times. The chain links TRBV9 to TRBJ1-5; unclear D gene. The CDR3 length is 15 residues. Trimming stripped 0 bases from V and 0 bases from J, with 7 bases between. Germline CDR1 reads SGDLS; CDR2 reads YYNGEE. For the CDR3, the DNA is TGTGCCAGCAGCGTAGGCGTACTTAGCAATCAGCCCCAGCATTTT. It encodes CASSVGVLSNQPQHF.

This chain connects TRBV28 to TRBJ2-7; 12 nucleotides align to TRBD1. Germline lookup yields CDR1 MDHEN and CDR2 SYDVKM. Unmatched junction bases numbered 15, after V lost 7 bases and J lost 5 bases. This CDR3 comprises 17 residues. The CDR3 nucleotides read TGTGCCAGCAACCCATTAAGGGGGACAGGGGGCCCCCACGAGCAGTACTTC. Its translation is CASNPLRGTGGPHEQYF.

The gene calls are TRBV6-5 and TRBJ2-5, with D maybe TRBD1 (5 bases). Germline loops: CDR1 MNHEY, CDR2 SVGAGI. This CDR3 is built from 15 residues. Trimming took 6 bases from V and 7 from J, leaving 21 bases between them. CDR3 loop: CASSQGLSTRGTQYF. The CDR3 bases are TGTGCCAGCAGCCAGGGTCTCAGTACACGAGGGACCCAGTACTTC.

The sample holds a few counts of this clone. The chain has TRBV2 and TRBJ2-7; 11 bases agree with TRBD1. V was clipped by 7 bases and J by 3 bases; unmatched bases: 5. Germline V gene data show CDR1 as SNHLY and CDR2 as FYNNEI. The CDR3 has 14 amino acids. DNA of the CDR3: TGTGCCAGCACGCGGACAGGGGGCTACTACGAGCAGTACTTC. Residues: CASTRTGGYYEQYF.

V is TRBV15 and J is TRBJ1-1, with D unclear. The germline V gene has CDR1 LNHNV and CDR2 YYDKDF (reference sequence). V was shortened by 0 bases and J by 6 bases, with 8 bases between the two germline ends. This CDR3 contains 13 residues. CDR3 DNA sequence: TGTGCCACCAGCAGAGATCTGGCAGCTGAAGCTTTCTTT. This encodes CATSRDLAAEAFF.

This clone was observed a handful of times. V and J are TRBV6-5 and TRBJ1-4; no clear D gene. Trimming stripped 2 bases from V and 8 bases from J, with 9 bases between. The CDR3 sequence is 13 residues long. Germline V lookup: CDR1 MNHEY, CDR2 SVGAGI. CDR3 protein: CASSYNGVEKLFF. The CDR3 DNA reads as TGTGCCAGCAGTTACAACGGAGTAGAAAAACTGTTTTTT.

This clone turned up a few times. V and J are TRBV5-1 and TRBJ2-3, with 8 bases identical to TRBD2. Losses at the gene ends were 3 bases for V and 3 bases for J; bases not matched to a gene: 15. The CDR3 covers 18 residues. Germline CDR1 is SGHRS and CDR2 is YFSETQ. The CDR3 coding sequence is TGCGCCAGCAGCTCAGAACCTCCCCTAGCGGGCCGAACAGATACGCAGTATTTT. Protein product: CASSSEPPLAGRTDTQYF. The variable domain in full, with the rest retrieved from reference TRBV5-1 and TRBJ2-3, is KAGVTQTPRYLIKTRGQQVTLSCSPISGHRSVSWYQQTPGQGLQFLFEYFSETQRNKGNFPGRFSGRQFSNSRSEMNVSTLELGDSALYLCASSSEPPLAGRTDTQYFGPGTRLTVL.

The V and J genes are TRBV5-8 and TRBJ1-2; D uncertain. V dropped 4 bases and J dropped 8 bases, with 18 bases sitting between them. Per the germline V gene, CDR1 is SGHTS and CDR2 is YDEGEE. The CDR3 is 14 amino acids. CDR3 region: CASSALGSLGGYTF. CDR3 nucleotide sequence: TGTGCCAGCAGCGCATTGGGGAGCTTGGGAGGCTACACCTTC.

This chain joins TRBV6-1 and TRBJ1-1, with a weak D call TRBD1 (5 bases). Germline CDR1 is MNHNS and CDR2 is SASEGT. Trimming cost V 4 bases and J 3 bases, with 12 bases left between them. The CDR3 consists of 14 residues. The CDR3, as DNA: TGTGCCAGCAGTGTTGGGGCTTCTTACACTGAAGCTTTCTTT. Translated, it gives CASSVGASYTEAFF.

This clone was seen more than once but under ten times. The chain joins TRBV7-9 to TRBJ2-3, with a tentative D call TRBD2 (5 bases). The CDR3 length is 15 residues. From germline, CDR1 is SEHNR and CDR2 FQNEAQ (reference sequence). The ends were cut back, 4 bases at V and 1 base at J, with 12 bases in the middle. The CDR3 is CASSYPYGGTDTQYF. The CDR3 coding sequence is TGTGCCAGCAGCTATCCCTACGGGGGCACAGATACGCAGTATTTT.

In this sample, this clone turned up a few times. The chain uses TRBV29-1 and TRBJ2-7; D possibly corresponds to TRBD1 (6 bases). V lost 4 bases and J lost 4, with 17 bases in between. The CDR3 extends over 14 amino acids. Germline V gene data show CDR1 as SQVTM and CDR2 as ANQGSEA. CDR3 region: CSVAAPMGAYEQYF. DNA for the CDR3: TGCAGCGTTGCTGCCCCAATGGGGGCTTACGAGCAGTACTTC.

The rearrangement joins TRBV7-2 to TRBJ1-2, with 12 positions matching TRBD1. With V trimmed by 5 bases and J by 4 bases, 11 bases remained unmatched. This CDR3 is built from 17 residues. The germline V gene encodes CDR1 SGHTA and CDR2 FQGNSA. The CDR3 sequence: CASSLRDRGRVGYGYTF. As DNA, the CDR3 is TGTGCCAGCAGCCTCCGGGACAGGGGGCGTGTAGGCTATGGCTACACCTTC.

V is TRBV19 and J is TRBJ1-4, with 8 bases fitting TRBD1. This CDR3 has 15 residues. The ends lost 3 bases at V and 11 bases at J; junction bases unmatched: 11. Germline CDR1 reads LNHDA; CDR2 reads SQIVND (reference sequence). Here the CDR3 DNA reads TGTGCCAGTAGTATCGATGACAGGGGAGATGGGAAACTGTTTTTT. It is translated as CASSIDDRGDGKLFF.

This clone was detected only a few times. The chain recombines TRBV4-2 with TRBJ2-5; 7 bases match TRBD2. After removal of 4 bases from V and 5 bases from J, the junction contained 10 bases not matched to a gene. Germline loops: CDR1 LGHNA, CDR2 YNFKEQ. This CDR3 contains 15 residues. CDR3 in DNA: TGTGCCAGCAGCCCGGTCAGGTCCGGGGGGGAGACCCAGTACTTC. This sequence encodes CASSPVRSGGETQYF.

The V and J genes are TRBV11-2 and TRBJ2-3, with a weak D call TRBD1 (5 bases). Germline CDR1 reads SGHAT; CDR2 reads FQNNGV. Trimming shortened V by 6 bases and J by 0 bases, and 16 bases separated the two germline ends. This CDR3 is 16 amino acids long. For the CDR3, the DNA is TGTGCCAGCAGTCCTGGACAATATCTTAGCACAGATACGCAGTATTTT. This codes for CASSPGQYLSTDTQYF.

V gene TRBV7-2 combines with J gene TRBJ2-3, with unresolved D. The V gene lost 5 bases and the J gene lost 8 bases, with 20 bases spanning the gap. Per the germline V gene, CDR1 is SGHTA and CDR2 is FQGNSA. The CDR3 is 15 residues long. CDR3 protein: CASSGPGSNRGTQYF. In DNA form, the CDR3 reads TGTGCCAGCAGCGGCCCCGGGTCAAATCGAGGTACGCAGTATTTT.

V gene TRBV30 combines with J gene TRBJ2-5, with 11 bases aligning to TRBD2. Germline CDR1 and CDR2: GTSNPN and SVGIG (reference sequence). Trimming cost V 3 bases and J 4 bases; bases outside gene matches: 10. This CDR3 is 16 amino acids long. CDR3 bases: TGTGCCTGGAGGAAACCGGGACTAGCGGATGGAGAGACCCAGTACTTC. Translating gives CAWRKPGLADGETQYF.

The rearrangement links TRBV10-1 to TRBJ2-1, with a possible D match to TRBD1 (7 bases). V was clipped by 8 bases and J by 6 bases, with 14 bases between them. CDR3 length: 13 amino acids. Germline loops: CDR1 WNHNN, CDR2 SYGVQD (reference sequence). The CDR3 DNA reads TGCGCCAGCGGGAACAGGGGACTCAATGAGCAGTTCTTC. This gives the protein CASGNRGLNEQFF.

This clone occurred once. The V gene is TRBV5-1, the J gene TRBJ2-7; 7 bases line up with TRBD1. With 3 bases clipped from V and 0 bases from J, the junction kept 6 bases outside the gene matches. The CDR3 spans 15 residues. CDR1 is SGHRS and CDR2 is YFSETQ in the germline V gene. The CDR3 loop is CASSSGTVRSYEQYF. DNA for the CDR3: TGCGCCAGCAGCTCAGGGACAGTTCGCTCCTACGAGCAGTACTTC.

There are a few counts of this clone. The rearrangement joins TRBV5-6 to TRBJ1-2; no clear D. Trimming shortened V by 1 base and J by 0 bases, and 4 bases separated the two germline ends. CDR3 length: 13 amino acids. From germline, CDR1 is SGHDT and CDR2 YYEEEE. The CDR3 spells CASSLYPNYGYTF. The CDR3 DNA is TGTGCCAGCAGCTTGTATCCTAACTATGGCTACACCTTC. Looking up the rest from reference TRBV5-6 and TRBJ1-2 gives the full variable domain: DAGVTQSPTHLIKTRGQQVTLRCSPKSGHDTVSWYQQALGQGPQFIFQYYEEEERQRGNFPDRFSGHQFPNYSSELNVNALLLGDSALYLCASSLYPNYGYTFGSGTRLTVV.